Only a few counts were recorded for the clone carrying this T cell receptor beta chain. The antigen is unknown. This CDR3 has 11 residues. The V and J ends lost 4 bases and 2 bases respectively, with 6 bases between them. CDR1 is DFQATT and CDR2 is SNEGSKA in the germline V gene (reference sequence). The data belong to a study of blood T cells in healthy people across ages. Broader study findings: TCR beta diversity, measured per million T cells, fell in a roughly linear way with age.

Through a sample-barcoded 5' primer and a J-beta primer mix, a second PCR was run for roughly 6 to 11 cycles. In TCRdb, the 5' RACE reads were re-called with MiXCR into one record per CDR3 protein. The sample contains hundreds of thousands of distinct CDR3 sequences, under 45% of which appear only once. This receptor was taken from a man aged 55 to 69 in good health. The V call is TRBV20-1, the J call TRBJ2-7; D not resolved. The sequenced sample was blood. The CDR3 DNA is TGCAGTGCTACTACAGCCTACGAGCAGTACTTC. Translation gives CSATTAYEQYF.